The present entry profiles one TCR beta chain with its context. What it recognizes is unknown. The sample comes from a study of T-cell memory formation after mild COVID-19. Study conclusions and caveats: From day 15 to 85, contracting clones were balanced between CD4 and CD8, whereas later expanders leaned toward CD4+. Those CD4+ clones that contracted were mainly in CM and EM (CD8+ ones in EMRA).

TCRdb passed the 5' RACE reads through MiXCR, listing each CDR3 protein once. The table records 250,000 or so distinct CDR3 sequences, approximately 19% of them present only once. The germline CDR1 and CDR2 sequences are MGHRA and YSYEKL. The CDR3 is 13 residues long. V lost 3 bases to trimming and J lost 2 bases, with 8 bases between them. This TCR derives from a man in his late teens or twenties who had mild COVID-19 (a few samples of this study predate the infection). Cell type and time point are not known. The chain couples TRBV4-1 to TRBJ2-7, with no clear D. Sequencing used PBMCs or a T cell subset sorted from them (not recorded which). DNA for the CDR3: TGCGCCAGCAGCCAGTATAGGGCCTACGAGCAGTACTTC. Translation gives CASSQYRAYEQYF.